These 5 T cell receptor beta chains originate from one sample sequenced in a study of cytomegalovirus exposure and HLA in healthy donors. With 60 Vbeta and 13 Jbeta primers, the PCR was carried out. Profiling relied on immunoSEQ multiplex PCR, and the TCRdb table lists in-frame clones only, not all of them. The repertoire holds about 110,000 clones, about 72% seen once, with 2% to 3% in the top ten. The sample taken for sequencing was PBMCs. All receptors come from a young man in good health and CMV-seronegative.

The chain uses TRBV25-1 and TRBJ2-3; D ambiguous. CDR1 MGHDK and CDR2 SYGVNS come from the germline V gene. Trimming removed 4 bases at V and 5 bases at J, with 10 bases between. The CDR3 runs to 13 residues. For the CDR3, the DNA is TGTGCCAGCAGTGCCCGATCTAGAGATACGCAGTATTTT. The encoded protein is CASSARSRDTQYF.

The chain joins TRBV18 to TRBJ2-3; D gene ambiguous. V dropped 3 bases and J dropped 6 bases, with 10 bases sitting between them. This CDR3 is built from 13 residues. Germline V CDR1 and CDR2: KGHSH, LQKENI. In DNA, the CDR3 is TGTGCCAGCTCACCGCAGTCAGGCGATACGCAGTATTTT. Translation: CASSPQSGDTQYF.

The chain combines TRBV7-2 with TRBJ2-7, with D possibly TRBD2 on 5 matching bases. Trimming shortened V by 0 bases and J by 5 bases, and 8 bases separated the two germline ends. The CDR3 extends over 13 amino acids. Germline V gene data show CDR1 as SGHTA and CDR2 as FQGNSA. The DNA for the CDR3 is TGTGCCAGCAGCTTAGCGGGGAGAAACGAGCAGTACTTC. Residues: CASSLAGRNEQYF.

The V gene is TRBV2, the J gene TRBJ2-7; D remains ambiguous. Germline CDR1 reads SNHLY; CDR2 reads FYNNEI. This CDR3 has 11 residues. Trimming took 6 bases from V and 3 from J, leaving 6 bases between them. CDR3 sequence: CASSDIYEQYF. The DNA of the CDR3 is TGTGCCAGCAGCGACATCTACGAGCAGTACTTC.

The chain couples TRBV6-1 to TRBJ2-3, with D perhaps TRBD2 (5 bases). The CDR3 consists of 15 residues. V lost 0 bases, J lost 5 bases, and 12 bases lay in between. CDR1 is MNHNS, CDR2 SASEGT, per germline. This chain's CDR3 is CASSEAAGGLDTQYF. As DNA, the CDR3 is TGTGCCAGCAGTGAAGCCGCGGGTGGCTTAGATACGCAGTATTTT.